The subject of this entry is one T cell receptor beta chain. These data belong to a study of blood T cell repertoires in COVID-19. Authors' processing steps: The assay estimated nucleated cells by amplifying reference gene primers. The table came from immunoSEQ multiplex PCR; TCRdb's copy has only in-frame clones and leaves some out. V, J and clone size are taken as reported in that table, and D and trimming were inferred from the DNA itself. The sample includes a few hundred thousand clones, around 90% of them seen just once. This study enrolled people aged roughly 18 to 89 from roughly 22 US geographic areas. For recovered donors of Cohort 3, there were two negative PCRs, clearance, or symptom resolution. The CDR3 spans 16 residues. The germline V gene encodes CDR1 SEHNR and CDR2 FQNEAQ (reference sequence). V gave up 1 base and J gave up 4 bases, with 16 bases separating them.

Source material: PBMCs or T cells enriched from blood (not recorded which). The chain recombines TRBV7-9 with TRBJ1-2; possible D gene TRBD1, 5 bases. This clonotype originated in a man aged 18 to 29 who had recovered from COVID-19. CDR3 amino acids: CASSLVSGGGTYGYTF. The DNA of the CDR3 is TGTGCCAGCAGCTTAGTCTCGGGTGGAGGGACCTATGGCTACACCTTC.